The present entry profiles one T cell receptor beta chain with its context. Its antigen is still unknown. The sample originates from a study of cytomegalovirus exposure and HLA in healthy donors. Findings of the study overall: TCR beta sequences reportedly predicted the HLA-A and HLA-B alleles of most subjects accurately.

The PCR employed 60 Vbeta primers together with 13 Jbeta primers. The assay was immunoSEQ multiplex PCR, and TCRdb's table has in-frame clones only and misses some. The table for this sample gives 100,000 to 150,000 clones. Trimming removed 2 bases from V and 3 bases from J, with 7 bases in between. Germline V gene sequence: CDR1 MNHEY, CDR2 SMNVEV (reference sequence). This CDR3 is 13 amino acids long. This sequence was found in a man between 18 and 29 years old in good health and CMV-seronegative. The chain carries TRBV27 and TRBJ1-1; tentative D call: TRBD1 (5 bases). Source material: PBMCs. In nucleotides, the CDR3 is TGTGCCAGCAGTTTAAGCAGGGACACTGAAGCTTTCTTT. Protein product: CASSLSRDTEAFF.